Listed here are 23 T cell receptor beta chains from one sample, sequenced in a study of OX40 agonist ivuxolimab in advanced cancers. TCRdb's table, derived via immunoSEQ multiplex PCR, lists solely in-frame clones and lacks some. In the table there are around 19,000 clones, roughly 80% of which are singletons. The sequences come from CD4+ or CD8+ T cells sorted from blood, collected in a trial of the OX40 agonist ivuxolimab. The receptors shown here come from an adult with an advanced solid tumor such as melanoma, head and neck, liver or kidney cancer.

This clone was counted a few times. This chain connects TRBV30 to TRBJ1-6, with TRBD1 identical over 10 bases. V shed 5 bases and J 9 bases; nucleotides not matched to a gene: 7. CDR3 size: 14 residues. The V gene's germline CDR1 is GTSNPN and CDR2 SVGIG (reference sequence). CDR3 bases: TGTGCCTGGTCCGGGACAGGGGTTGGTTCACCCCTCCACTTT. Protein: CAWSGTGVGSPLHF.

This clone was observed once. The chain joins TRBV28 to TRBJ2-7; TRBD1 aligns across 7 bases. Trimming cost V 6 bases and J 6 bases; bases outside gene matches: 5. CDR1 MDHEN and CDR2 SYDVKM come from the germline V gene. The CDR3 sequence is 12 residues long. Here the CDR3 reads CASSGTALEQYF. The CDR3 nucleotides are TGTGCCAGCAGCGGGACAGCACTCGAGCAGTACTTC.

The chain links TRBV13 to TRBJ2-3, with 8 bases that match TRBD2. CDR3 length: 16 residues. CDR1 PRHDT and CDR2 FYEKMQ come from the germline V gene (reference sequence). V lost 5 bases and J lost 2; bases outside the gene matches: 9. CDR3 protein: CASSPVGTRSTDTQYF. The CDR3 bases are TGTGCCAGCAGCCCGGTTGGGACTAGGTCCACAGATACGCAGTATTTT.

This chain links TRBV4-3 with TRBJ2-7; D might be TRBD2 (5 bases). CDR1 and CDR2 from the germline V gene are LGHNA and YSLEER. The CDR3 has 14 residues. The germline V and J ends were trimmed by 4 bases and 4 bases, with 14 bases remaining between them. CDR3 DNA: TGCGCCAGCAGCCTCCGGGAAGTAGGGTACGAGCAGTACTTC. As protein: CASSLREVGYEQYF.

CDR3 DNA sequence: TGTGCCAGCAGCTCATCGACAGGCACAGATACGCAGTATTTT. Its translation is CASSSSTGTDTQYF. The chain combines TRBV7-9 with TRBJ2-3, with D maybe TRBD1 (5 bases). Trimming took 4 bases from V and 1 from J, leaving 9 bases between them. CDR3 length: 14 amino acids. Germline loops: CDR1 SEHNR, CDR2 FQNEAQ (reference sequence).

The rearrangement uses TRBV25-1 and TRBJ2-7, with D unclear. V gave up 6 bases and J gave up 5 bases, with 8 bases separating them. CDR1 and CDR2 from the germline V gene are MGHDK and SYGVNS. This CDR3 has 11 amino acids. The CDR3 coding sequence is TGTGCCAGCAGGGAGCTAAACGAGCAGTACTTC. This codes for CASRELNEQYF.

This clone was seen once. The chain combines TRBV7-2 with TRBJ1-6; 8 nucleotides match TRBD1. Germline CDR1 reads SGHTA; CDR2 reads FQGNSA. The CDR3 has 16 amino acids. Unmatched junction bases numbered 11, after V lost 6 bases and J lost 7 bases. The DNA for the CDR3 is TGTGCCAGCAGTTCAAGTACAGGGGGTGGAAATTCACCCCTCCACTTT. Amino acids: CASSSSTGGGNSPLHF.

The V gene is TRBV5-1, the J gene TRBJ2-3, with 10 bases matching TRBD2. The CDR3 runs to 16 residues. The V and J ends lost 5 bases and 3 bases, in that order; junction bases with no gene match: 9. Germline loops: CDR1 SGHRS, CDR2 YFSETQ. DNA of the CDR3: TGCGCCAGCAGTCAGGGACTAGCGAGGGGAACAGATACGCAGTATTTT. Amino acids: CASSQGLARGTDTQYF.

V gene TRBV15 combines with J gene TRBJ1-4; D is perhaps TRBD1 (5 bases). V shed 1 base and J shed 5 bases, with 20 bases lying between them. Germline V CDR1 and CDR2: LNHNV, YYDKDF (reference sequence). This CDR3 comprises 18 residues. CDR3 bases: TGTGCCACCAGCAGAGCCCAGGGCGGGATGGCCAGAAATGAAAAACTGTTTTTT. It translates to CATSRAQGGMARNEKLFF.

This clone was seen only once. The V gene is TRBV7-9, the J gene TRBJ2-1; TRBD2 aligns across 7 bases. Germline values: CDR1 SEHNR, CDR2 FQNEAQ (reference sequence). The CDR3 is 16 residues long. V was pared by 4 bases and J by 9 bases, with 15 bases of the junction left unmatched. CDR3 sequence reads: CASSSLAPESRSEQFF. The DNA of the CDR3 is TGTGCCAGCAGCTCACTAGCGCCCGAAAGCCGCAGTGAGCAGTTCTTC.

The chain has TRBV7-9 and TRBJ1-5; D uncertain. From germline, CDR1 is SEHNR and CDR2 FQNEAQ (reference sequence). The CDR3 length is 12 residues. Between the trimmed V and J ends, which lost 0 bases and 4 bases, there was a span of 1 base. CDR3 region: CASSLANQPQHF. The DNA for the CDR3 is TGTGCCAGCAGCTTAGCTAATCAGCCCCAGCATTTT.

The J gene is TRBJ1-1, the V gene TRBV12-5; D uncertain. This CDR3 has 16 residues. Germline CDR1 and CDR2: LGHNT and FRNRAP. Deletions cut 6 bases from V and 5 bases from J, with 22 bases between. Here the CDR3 DNA reads TGTGCTAGTGGCTGGAGGCCGGGATCCAACGAAACTGAAGCTTTCTTT. Translated, it gives CASGWRPGSNETEAFF.

There are a few counts of this clone. The gene calls are TRBV9 and TRBJ2-1; D remains ambiguous. CDR3 length equals 12 residues. The V and J ends lost 4 bases and 7 bases respectively, with 9 bases between them. Germline V lookup: CDR1 SGDLS, CDR2 YYNGEE. CDR3 sequence reads: CASSFNPNEQFF. CDR3 in DNA: TGTGCCAGCAGCTTTAACCCGAATGAGCAGTTCTTC.

V gene TRBV6-1 combines with J gene TRBJ2-3, with a weak D call TRBD1 (6 bases). The CDR3 has 14 residues. Germline assignment: CDR1 MNHNS and CDR2 SASEGT. V was shortened by 6 bases and J by 1 base, with 11 bases between the two germline ends. CDR3 in DNA: TGTGCCAGCAGGATACAGGGAGGCACAGATACGCAGTATTTT. Its protein product is CASRIQGGTDTQYF.

V gene TRBV7-3 combines with J gene TRBJ2-1; tentative D call: TRBD2 (5 bases). CDR1 and CDR2 (germline): SGHTA, FQGTGA. The CDR3 sequence is 13 residues long. Trimming stripped 4 bases from V and 4 bases from J, with 8 bases between. CDR3 region: CASSSLAYNEQFF. The CDR3 DNA is TGTGCCAGCAGCTCTCTAGCTTACAATGAGCAGTTCTTC.

This clone was picked up a small number of times. V and J are TRBV28 and TRBJ1-2; 9 bases agree with TRBD1. V trimming: 10 bases; J trimming: 9 bases; junction bases outside the gene matches: 9. Germline assignment: CDR1 MDHEN and CDR2 SYDVKM. The CDR3 has 12 residues. CDR3 sequence (DNA): TGTGCCACCATACAGGGGGCTTATAGCTACACCTTC. Residues: CATIQGAYSYTF.

The chain is built from TRBV19 and TRBJ1-1, with D uncertain. Germline CDR1 is LNHDA and CDR2 is SQIVND (reference sequence). CDR3 size: 11 residues. The ends were cut back, 8 bases at V and 10 bases at J, with 14 bases in the middle. The chain's CDR3 is CASASERGAFF. The CDR3 nucleotides are TGTGCCAGTGCGTCGGAGCGGGGAGCTTTCTTT.

A few counts support this clone. The chain carries TRBV15 and TRBJ1-4; D unresolved. The germline gives CDR1 LNHNV, CDR2 YYDKDF (reference sequence). The CDR3 has 14 amino acids. V gave up 3 bases and J gave up 7 bases, with 12 bases separating them. This CDR3 is CATSSRWTGEKLFF. CDR3 DNA sequence: TGTGCCACCAGCAGTCGATGGACGGGTGAAAAACTGTTTTTT.

This chain uses TRBV19 with TRBJ2-2, with 11 nucleotides matching TRBD2. The CDR3 is 16 amino acids. Per germline, CDR1 LNHDA and CDR2 SQIVND (reference sequence). V lost 5 bases, J lost 6 bases, and 8 bases stayed unmatched. This CDR3 is CASSSVAGGFPGELFF. The CDR3 bases are TGTGCCAGTAGTTCCGTAGCGGGGGGGTTCCCCGGGGAGCTGTTTTTT.

This rearrangement joins TRBV18 to TRBJ1-5, with D hard to call. V lost 2 bases, J lost 0 bases, and 14 bases lay in between. Germline-derived CDR1 and CDR2 are KGHSH and LQKENI. The CDR3 consists of 17 residues. The CDR3 nucleotides are TGTGCCAGCTCACCAAAGACGACGGATGATAGCAATCAGCCCCAGCATTTT. This codes for CASSPKTTDDSNQPQHF.

The chain combines TRBV5-8 with TRBJ2-5; 10 bases map to TRBD2. There are 16 residues in the CDR3. In germline, CDR1 is SGHTS, CDR2 YDEGEE. V was clipped by 4 bases and J by 5 bases; unmatched bases: 11. The CDR3 loop reads CASSTGTSAGRETQYF. The CDR3 coding sequence is TGTGCCAGCAGCACAGGGACTAGCGCTGGGAGGGAGACCCAGTACTTC.

The genes are TRBV11-2 and TRBJ2-3; possible D gene TRBD2, 6 bases. Germline assignment: CDR1 SGHAT and CDR2 FQNNGV. The V end lost 2 bases, the J end lost 3 bases, and 18 bases lay between the germline ends. This CDR3 has 17 amino acids. CDR3 region: CASSLKSRSGPTDTQYF. CDR3 bases: TGTGCCAGCAGCTTAAAGTCCCGAAGCGGGCCTACAGATACGCAGTATTTT.

The chain recombines TRBV4-3 with TRBJ2-1, with 11 bases fitting TRBD2. The CDR3 extends over 16 amino acids. The junction had 4 bases not matched to a gene; V was cut back by 2 bases and J by 4 bases. Germline V gene data show CDR1 as LGHNA and CDR2 as YSLEER. CDR3 nucleotides: TGCGCCAGCAGCCAAAAGGGACTAGCGGATTACAATGAGCAGTTCTTC. Protein sequence: CASSQKGLADYNEQFF.